This TCR beta chain was sequenced for a study of shared clonotypes between healthy human individuals. Profiled with immunoSEQ multiplex PCR; TCRdb holds only in-frame clones, not every one. Counted here are some 1,600,000 clones, approximately 98% occurring once; the ten biggest clones make up about 0.45%. Overall study findings and caveats: Naive subsets tended to show greater estimated richness than memory subsets. Donor scarcity curtailed the genetic and exposure-history diversity represented herein.

Study donors comprised healthy, HIV-negative adults devoid of recent acute infection or vaccination. Germline loops: CDR1 SQVTM, CDR2 ANQGSEA. The CDR3 totals 18 residues. A word on this clone: What it binds is unknown.

Sequencing was carried out using naive CD4+ T cells sorted from blood. Noted subset: CD45RA+ positively selected. The source of this sequence is a man aged 25-45 years in good health. This sequence joins TRBV29-1 and TRBJ1-1; unclear D gene. The CDR3 bases are TGCAGTGTTAACCCAGTATTGGAGGGTCGACCACCGGACTGGAGAGCTTTCTTT. Residues: CSVNPVLEGRPPDWRAFF.